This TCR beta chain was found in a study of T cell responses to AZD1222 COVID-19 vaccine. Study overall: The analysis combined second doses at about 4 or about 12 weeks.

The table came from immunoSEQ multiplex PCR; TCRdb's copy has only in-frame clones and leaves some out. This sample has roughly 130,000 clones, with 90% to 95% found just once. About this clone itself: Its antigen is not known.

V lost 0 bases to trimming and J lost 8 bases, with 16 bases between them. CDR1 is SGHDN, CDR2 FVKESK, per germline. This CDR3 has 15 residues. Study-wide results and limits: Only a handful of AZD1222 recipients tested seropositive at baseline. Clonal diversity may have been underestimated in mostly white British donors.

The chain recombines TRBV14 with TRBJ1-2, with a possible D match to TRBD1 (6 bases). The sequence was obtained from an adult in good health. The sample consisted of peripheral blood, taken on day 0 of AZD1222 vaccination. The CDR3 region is CASSQEVGGSAGYTF. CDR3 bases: TGTGCCAGCAGCCAAGAGGTGGGGGGCTCGGCGGGCTACACCTTC.